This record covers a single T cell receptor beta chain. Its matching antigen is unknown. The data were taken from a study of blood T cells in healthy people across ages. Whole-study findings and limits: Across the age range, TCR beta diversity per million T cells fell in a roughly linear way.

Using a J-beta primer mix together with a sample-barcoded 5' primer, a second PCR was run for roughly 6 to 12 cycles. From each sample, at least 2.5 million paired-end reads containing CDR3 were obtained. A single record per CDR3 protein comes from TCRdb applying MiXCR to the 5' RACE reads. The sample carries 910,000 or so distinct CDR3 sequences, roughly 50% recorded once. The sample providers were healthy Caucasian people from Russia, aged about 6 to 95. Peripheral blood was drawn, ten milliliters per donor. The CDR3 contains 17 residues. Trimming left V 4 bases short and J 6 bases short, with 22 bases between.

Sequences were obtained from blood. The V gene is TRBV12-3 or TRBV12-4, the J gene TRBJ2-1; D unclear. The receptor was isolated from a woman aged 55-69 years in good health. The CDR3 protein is CASSSFGAASAPNEQFF. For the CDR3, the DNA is TGTGCCAGCAGTTCATTCGGCGCGGCTAGTGCCCCCAATGAGCAGTTCTTC.